This TCR beta chain came from a study of CD8+ T cells in alopecia areata. Study context: C3H/HeJ donors aged roughly 6-13 months with spontaneous alopecia supplied skin grafted onto approximately 6-11-week-old female C3H/HeJ mice. Findings of the study overall: It was lesional scalp, especially alopecia totalis/universalis, that showed higher clonality than normal scalp.

Extracted from the samples, RNA was reverse transcribed into cDNA to serve as the sequencing template. Sequenced by immunoSEQ multiplex PCR; TCRdb stores in-frame clones only, minus some. The sample includes roughly 120,000 clones, none of them occurring once. Comments on this clone: Its antigen remains unknown. Gene names follow the mouse nomenclature.

The sample consisted of lesional skin. The sequence was collected from a C3H/HeJ mouse with alopecia areata. MHC haplotype of the mouse line: H2-k.

The CDR3: CTCSGAGGADDEQYF. The DNA read from the CDR3 is TGCACCTGCAGTGGGGCTGGGGGGGCGGACGAT. This chain connects TRBV1 to TRBJ2-7, with 10 bases identical to TRBD2. The read ends 4 residues early relative to the CDR3; the germline J gene fills the gap. The germline V gene has CDR1 NSQYPW and CDR2 LRSPGD (reference sequence). The CDR3 contains 15 residues.